A selection of T cell receptor beta chains follows, all from one sample in a study of blood T cell repertoires in COVID-19. TCRdb's copy holds only in-frame clones and misses some; the assay was immunoSEQ multiplex PCR. Among just over 300,000 clones listed, 65% to 90% were seen once. The sequencing input was PBMCs or T cells enriched from blood (not recorded which). These receptors were taken from a man aged 25 to 45 who had recovered from COVID-19. Both conserved end residues are trimmed from each CDR3.

V: TRBV30; J: TRBJ1-1; length: 11; CDR3: ASGTGIWTEAF
V: TRBV14; J: TRBJ1-1; length: 11; CDR3: ASSRTVNTEAF
V: TRBV7-5; J: TRBJ2-5; length: 14; CDR3: VRSLVRLADQETQY
V: TRBV19; J: TRBJ2-1; length: 13; CDR3: ASSIGSGRAGEQF
V: TRBV2; J: TRBJ2-4; length: 11; CDR3: ASSRGMEASGD
V: TRBV5-1; J: TRBJ1-2; length: 12; CDR3: ASSIVGDSYGYT
V: TRBV5-6; J: TRBJ2-5; length: 12; CDR3: ASSSSGALGTQY
V: TRBV5-4; J: TRBJ2-3; length: 11; CDR3: AAFGEGADTQY
V: TRBV7-2; J: TRBJ1-1; length: 14; CDR3: ASSLARQGVGTEAF
V: TRBV12-5; J: TRBJ2-2; length: 18; CDR3: ASGLGPGTSGRAVGGELF
V: TRBV7-6; J: TRBJ2-6; length: 14; CDR3: ASSSQVESGANVLT
V: TRBV6-1; J: TRBJ1-1; length: 12; CDR3: ASSEGTENTEAF
V: TRBV29-1; J: TRBJ2-6; length: 13; CDR3: SGYSSGSGANVLT
V: TRBV4-2; J: TRBJ2-3; length: 13; CDR3: ASSQETRGTDTQY
V: TRBV18; J: TRBJ2-7; length: 12; CDR3: ASSPGQGIYEQY
V: TRBV7-2; J: TRBJ2-1; length: 12; CDR3: ASSLGGDHGEQF
V: TRBV2; J: TRBJ2-4; length: 14; CDR3: ASSQPGAGAKNIQY
V: TRBV25-1; J: TRBJ2-1; length: 11; CDR3: ASSLTIPSGQF
V: TRBV11-2; J: TRBJ2-7; length: 13; CDR3: ASSPGVGGSYEQY
V: TRBV5-1; J: TRBJ1-3; length: 12; CDR3: ASSFGQDGNTIY
V: TRBV2; J: TRBJ2-2; length: 13; CDR3: ASRGQGRNTGELF
V: TRBV4-1; J: TRBJ1-1; length: 12; CDR3: ASSQDTGDTEAF
V: TRBV28; J: TRBJ2-7; length: 12; CDR3: ASRFRQGAYEQY
V: TRBV2; J: TRBJ2-7; length: 11; CDR3: ASSEQDSYEQY
V: TRBV7-9; J: TRBJ1-3; length: 10; CDR3: AIPGSGNTIY
V: TRBV6-5; J: TRBJ2-3; length: 11; CDR3: ASRGQGTDTQY
V: TRBV5-5; J: TRBJ2-2; length: 12; CDR3: ASSLTANTGELF
V: TRBV9; J: TRBJ2-1; length: 10; CDR3: ASSDNFDEQF
V: TRBV9; J: TRBJ1-2; length: 15; CDR3: ASSVVLGQGTNYGYT
V: TRBV7-2; J: TRBJ1-1; length: 12; CDR3: ASSPRQAHTEAF
V: TRBV2; J: TRBJ2-2; length: 11; CDR3: ASSGRNTGELF
V: TRBV7-2; J: TRBJ1-1; length: 11; CDR3: ASSLEQNTEAF
V: TRBV5-4; J: TRBJ2-7; length: 12; CDR3: ASSPSGSSYEQY
V: TRBV5-1; J: TRBJ2-7; length: 14; CDR3: ASSFQGAVEGSEQY
V: TRBV28; J: TRBJ1-2; length: 10; CDR3: ASSFGGYGYT
V: TRBV12-5; J: TRBJ2-7; length: 12; CDR3: ASEFRGTYYEQY
V: TRBV20-1; J: TRBJ2-1; length: 9; CDR3: SGQSYNEQF
V: TRBV7-6; J: TRBJ1-1; length: 14; CDR3: ASSLVAGRRNTEAF
V: TRBV5-1; J: TRBJ1-4; length: 15; CDR3: ASSLGGGRADREKLF
V: TRBV7-9; J: TRBJ1-4; length: 12; CDR3: ASSLARGNEKLF
V: TRBV6-6; J: TRBJ2-1; length: 14; CDR3: ASSYSGTSGNNEQF
V: TRBV21-1; J: TRBJ1-1; length: 10; CDR3: ASTGGNTEAF
V: TRBV5-6; J: TRBJ1-3; length: 12; CDR3: ASSPDRGRGTIY
V: TRBV6-5; J: TRBJ2-3; length: 13; CDR3: ASSNTGFNTDTQY
V: TRBV28; J: TRBJ2-2; length: 9; CDR3: ASSPSGELF
V: TRBV11-3; J: TRBJ2-7; length: 16; CDR3: ASSLRLAGLGISYEQY
V: TRBV19; J: TRBJ2-3; length: 14; CDR3: ASTLLAGGSTDTQY
V: TRBV19; J: TRBJ2-4; length: 13; CDR3: ASSNLSGAKNIQY
V: TRBV4-1; J: TRBJ2-2; length: 19; CDR3: ASSQDRTSGRARRDTGELF
V: TRBV6-4; J: TRBJ1-1; length: 16; CDR3: ASSDTPLEGVENTEAF
V: TRBV30; J: TRBJ1-6; length: 12; CDR3: AWAQTVYNSPLH
V: TRBV15; J: TRBJ2-1; length: 15; CDR3: ATSRDWTSGSYNEQF
V: TRBV7-8; J: TRBJ2-7; length: 14; CDR3: ASSPWGLAGAYEQY
V: TRBV4-1; J: TRBJ2-7; length: 12; CDR3: ASSLAGGLGEQY
V: TRBV11-2; J: TRBJ2-2; length: 15; CDR3: ASGIRTSGGDTGELF